Listed here is a single T cell receptor (beta chain). This specimen comes from a study of cytomegalovirus exposure and HLA in healthy donors. V lost 4 bases and J lost 2; bases outside the gene matches: 7. The CDR3 loop spans 16 amino acids. Germline loops: CDR1 SGDLS, CDR2 YYNGEE. The primer mix had 60 Vbeta and 13 Jbeta primers. Sequencing was performed with immunoSEQ multiplex PCR; in TCRdb, only in-frame clones are kept and a portion is missing. The data hold about 140,000 clones, with more than 9.5% observed a single time. V gene TRBV9 combines with J gene TRBJ1-3, with 9 bases fitting TRBD1. Sequenced input: PBMCs. This clonotype was obtained from a man aged 45-65 years in good health and CMV-seronegative. CDR3 protein: CASSSGQGFAGNTIYF. The CDR3 nucleotides are TGTGCCAGCAGCTCCGGACAGGGGTTTGCTGGAAACACCATATATTTT.